The 16 T cell receptor beta chains reported below all come from one sample, sequenced in a study of blood T cells in healthy people across ages. Primers used in a second PCR of roughly 7 to 12 cycles were a sample-barcoded 5' primer and a J-beta primer mix. TCRdb independently ran MiXCR on the 5' RACE reads; one entry per CDR3 protein. This table has 1,500,000 or so distinct CDR3 sequences, approximately 42% appearing once. Sequencing was performed on blood. Receptors originate from a woman aged 18-29 years in good health.

The chain recombines TRBV9 with TRBJ2-1, with unresolved D. Germline CDR1 is SGDLS and CDR2 is YYNGEE. This CDR3 is 15 amino acids long. Trimming cost V 2 bases and J 9 bases, with 18 bases left between them. This CDR3 is CASSVFPASTGEQFF. The CDR3 nucleotides read TGTGCCAGCAGCGTTTTCCCAGCGTCGACTGGTGAGCAGTTCTTC.

There are a few counts of this clonotype. The chain employs TRBV6-2 or TRBV6-3 and TRBJ1-5; D unclear. Germline lookup yields CDR1 MNHEY and CDR2 SVGEGT. Trimming removed 3 bases at V and 5 bases at J, with 11 bases between. The CDR3 is 14 residues long. In DNA form, the CDR3 reads TGTGCCAGCAGTTATGGAGGTTTCGATCAGCCCCAGCATTTT. Its protein product is CASSYGGFDQPQHF.

The CDR3 coding sequence is TGTGCCAGCAGTTTACCCGACAGGGGGCGAAGCTCCTACGAGCAGTACTTC. It encodes CASSLPDRGRSSYEQYF. J is TRBJ2-7 and V is TRBV28, with 10 nucleotides matching TRBD1. This CDR3 spans 17 amino acids. With V trimmed by 2 bases and J by 0 bases, 7 bases remained unmatched. The germline V gene encodes CDR1 MDHEN and CDR2 SYDVKM.

This clonotype was recorded a few times. The J gene is TRBJ2-5, the V gene TRBV6-5, with D uncertain. Germline CDR1 and CDR2: MNHEY and SVGAGI. Trimming took off 3 bases at V and 6 bases at J, with 14 bases between the two ends. The CDR3 spans 14 residues. The CDR3 DNA reads TGTGCCAGCAGTTATGGTGGCCCGGTGAAGACCCAGTACTTC. It is translated as CASSYGGPVKTQYF.

This rearrangement joins TRBV7-2 to TRBJ2-4; no firm D call. Trimming stripped 1 base from V and 6 bases from J, with 7 bases between. CDR1 SGHTA and CDR2 FQGNSA come from the germline V gene. This CDR3 is 13 amino acids long. The CDR3 loop reads CASSLGYGNIQYF. Written as DNA, the CDR3 is TGTGCCAGCAGCTTAGGTTATGGAAACATTCAGTACTTC.

V usage is TRBV27 and J usage is TRBJ1-2; 10 bases line up with TRBD1. Germline values: CDR1 MNHEY, CDR2 SMNVEV (reference sequence). V lost 9 bases and J lost 4; bases outside the gene matches: 14. The CDR3 sequence is 16 residues long. The CDR3 coding sequence is TGTGCCAGAAGTGCCAACCGGGACAGGGGTGGCTATGGCTACACCTTC. Its translation is CARSANRDRGGYGYTF.

This clonotype has only one observation. One base away lies a much larger clone, so this may be a sequencing read error. This chain uses TRBV6-5 with TRBJ1-2, with no clear D. The germline CDR1 and CDR2 sequences are MNHEY and SVGAGI. The CDR3 is 13 amino acids. The CDR3, as DNA: TGTGCCAGCAGTCCCCCGGGATACTATGGCCACACCTTC. It specifies CASSPPGYYGHTF.

The rearrangement links TRBV11-2 to TRBJ2-1; 10 nucleotides agree with TRBD2. With 8 bases clipped from V and 1 base from J, the junction kept 11 bases outside the gene matches. CDR1 is SGHAT and CDR2 is FQNNGV in the germline V gene. The CDR3 consists of 17 residues. CDR3 in DNA: TGTGCCAGCGGTATTCCTAGCGGGAGTATTTCCTACAATGAGCAGTTCTTC. It specifies CASGIPSGSISYNEQFF.

The rearrangement uses TRBV10-3 and TRBJ1-1, with TRBD1 matching 8 bases. Trimming at V came to 8 bases and at J to 3 bases, leaving 5 bases not matched to a gene. CDR3 length: 13 residues. Germline CDR1 ENHRY, CDR2 SYGVKD. In DNA, the CDR3 is TGTGCCATCGGCGGACAGGGTTACACTGAAGCTTTCTTT. Translating gives CAIGGQGYTEAFF.

This clonotype was counted a single time. The chain recombines TRBV6-6 with TRBJ1-5; perhaps TRBD1 as D (6 bases). V was pared by 6 bases and J by 0 bases, with 12 bases between. The V gene's germline CDR1 is MNHNY and CDR2 SVGAGI (reference sequence). This CDR3 is built from 15 residues. Here the CDR3 DNA reads TGTGCCAGCAGCAAGGGGGTAGATAGCAATCAGCCCCAGCATTTT. Amino acids: CASSKGVDSNQPQHF.

This clonotype was detected once. The chain carries TRBV5-5 and TRBJ2-1; D gene unclear. Trimming took 4 bases from V and 10 from J, leaving 15 bases between them. This CDR3 spans 13 amino acids. CDR1 is SGHKS and CDR2 is YYEKEE in the germline V gene (reference sequence). CDR3 loop: CASSVLGSYEQFF. CDR3 DNA: TGTGCCAGCAGCGTGCTGGGATCCTACGAGCAGTTCTTC.

The rearrangement links TRBV29-1 to TRBJ2-7, with D perhaps TRBD1 (6 bases). This CDR3 has 14 amino acids. Germline assignment: CDR1 SQVTM and CDR2 ANQGSEA. V was pared by 4 bases and J by 1 base, with 14 bases between. CDR3 DNA: TGCAGCGTTGCCCGGGACACCGGTTCCTACGAGCAGTACTTC. Amino acid sequence: CSVARDTGSYEQYF.

This clonotype has at least ten counts. This sequence joins TRBV29-1 and TRBJ2-1; the D gene is possibly TRBD2 (6 bases). The CDR3 is 13 residues long. Germline V CDR1 and CDR2: SQVTM, ANQGSEA. V shed 4 bases and J shed 9 bases, with 16 bases lying between them. The CDR3 DNA is TGCAGCGTTGCTGTAAATGAGCGGGCTGAGCAGTTCTTC. This gives the protein CSVAVNERAEQFF.

As to this clonotype: The junction does not match germline at one end; this may be a read error. V is TRBV12-3 or TRBV12-4 and J is TRBJ1-1; a possible D gene is TRBD1 (6 bases). This CDR3 spans 14 amino acids. CDR3 loop: CASSFRGSGTEVFF. The CDR3 DNA sequence: TGTGCCAGCAGTTTTAGGGGGTCGGGGACTGAAGTTTTCTTT.

The chain carries TRBV7-2 and TRBJ1-6; D gene unclear. Between the trimmed V and J ends, which lost 2 bases and 6 bases, there was a span of 14 bases. The germline V gene encodes CDR1 SGHTA and CDR2 FQGNSA. This CDR3 spans 16 amino acids. CDR3 sequence reads: CASSLRPTASNSPLHF. DNA of the CDR3: TGTGCCAGCAGCTTACGACCGACGGCCAGTAATTCACCCCTCCACTTT.

The chain couples TRBV7-2 to TRBJ2-7, with TRBD2 matching over 12 bases. The J call may be faulty, since TRBJ2-5 better matches the DNA end. Germline assignment: CDR1 SGHTA and CDR2 FQGNSA. This CDR3 has 20 amino acids. CDR3 amino acids: CASSSFNLLAGGRQRETQYF. For the CDR3, the DNA is TGTGCCAGCAGCTCATTCAACCTTCTAGCGGGGGGGCGTCAAAGAGAGACCCAGTACTTC.